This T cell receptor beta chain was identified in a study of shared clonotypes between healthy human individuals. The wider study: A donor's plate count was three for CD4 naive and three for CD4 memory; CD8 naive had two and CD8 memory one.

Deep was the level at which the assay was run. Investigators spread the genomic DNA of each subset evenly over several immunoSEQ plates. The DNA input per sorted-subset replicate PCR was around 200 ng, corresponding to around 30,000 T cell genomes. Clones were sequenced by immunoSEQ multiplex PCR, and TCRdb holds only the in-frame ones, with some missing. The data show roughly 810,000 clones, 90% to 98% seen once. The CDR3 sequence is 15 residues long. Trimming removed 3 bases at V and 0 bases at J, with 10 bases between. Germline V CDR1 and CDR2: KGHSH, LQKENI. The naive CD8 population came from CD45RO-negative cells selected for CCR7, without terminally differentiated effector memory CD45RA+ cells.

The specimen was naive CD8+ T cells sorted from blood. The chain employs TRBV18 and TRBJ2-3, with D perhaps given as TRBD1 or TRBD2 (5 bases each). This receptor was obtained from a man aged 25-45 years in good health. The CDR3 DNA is TGTGCCAGCTCACCGTTCGGGGCCAGCACAGATACGCAGTATTTT. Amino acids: CASSPFGASTDTQYF.